This T cell receptor (beta chain) was retrieved from a study of T cells in women clearing cervical HPV infection. Study context: Case blood was drawn when the lesion was first found; control blood after infection became undetectable.

Libraries were prepared by immunoSEQ multiplex PCR; TCRdb keeps only in-frame clonotypes and omits some of them. With about 35,000 clones in the sample, the ten largest clones hold roughly 7.2%. From germline, CDR1 is KGHSH and CDR2 LQKENI. The CDR3 covers 13 residues. With respect to this clone: Its antigen is undetermined. The CDR3 end is not reached by the read, which stops 3 residues before it; the germline J gene fills it in.

Whole-study results and caveats: Cases carried less TRBV6-7 than controls: approximately 0.1% versus 0.16%.

The clonotype comes from a woman aged 18-69 years with a cervical HPV16 infection that either progressed to CIN3+ or cleared (not recorded which). This chain uses TRBV18 with TRBJ1-2; D is unresolved. Sequenced: blood buffy coat. The CDR3 DNA, read in part, is TGTGCCAGCTCACCCGGGTGGAACAATGAC. Its translation: CASSPGWNND. In full, the CDR3 reads CASSPGWNNDYTF.